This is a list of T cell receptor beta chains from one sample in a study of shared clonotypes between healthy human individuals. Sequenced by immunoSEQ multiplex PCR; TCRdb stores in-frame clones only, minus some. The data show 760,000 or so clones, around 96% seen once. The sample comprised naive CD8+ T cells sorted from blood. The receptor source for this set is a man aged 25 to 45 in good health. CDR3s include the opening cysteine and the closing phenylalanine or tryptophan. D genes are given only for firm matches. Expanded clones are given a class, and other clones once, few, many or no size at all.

CDR3 protein: CASSLRHLNEQYF
CDR3 DNA: TGTGCCAGCAGCTTAAGGCATCTCAACGAGCAGTACTTC
V gene: TRBV7-6
D gene: -
J gene: TRBJ2-7
clone size: -

CDR3 protein: CASSLPFGDTIYF
CDR3 DNA: TGTGCCAGCTCACTTCCATTTGGGGACACCATATATTTT
V gene: TRBV18
D gene: -
J gene: TRBJ1-3
clone size: -

CDR3 protein: CASSLDGTSSYNEQFF
CDR3 DNA: TGTGCCAGCAGTTTGGATGGCACGAGCTCCTACAATGAGCAGTTCTTC
V gene: TRBV27
D gene: -
J gene: TRBJ2-1
clone size: -

CDR3 protein: CASMRGRDGYTF
CDR3 DNA: TGTGCCAGCATGAGGGGGAGGGACGGCTACACCTTC
V gene: TRBV2
D gene: -
J gene: TRBJ1-2
clone size: -

CDR3 protein: CASSYSGTGAGELFF
CDR3 DNA: TGTGCCAGCAGTTACTCCGGGACAGGGGCGGGGGAGCTGTTTTTT
V gene: TRBV6-5
D gene: TRBD1
J gene: TRBJ2-2
clone size: -

CDR3 protein: CASSSPAVSSGRSGANVLTF
CDR3 DNA: TGCGCCAGCAGCTCCCCCGCGGTGTCCAGCGGGAGGTCTGGGGCCAACGTCCTGACTTTC
V gene: TRBV4-3
D gene: TRBD2
J gene: TRBJ2-6
clone size: -

CDR3 protein: CASSVDGTSGIYEQYF
CDR3 DNA: TGTGCCAGCAGCGTCGACGGGACTAGCGGGATCTACGAGCAGTACTTC
V gene: TRBV9
D gene: TRBD2
J gene: TRBJ2-7
clone size: -

CDR3 protein: CASSFLAGLSVLEQYF
CDR3 DNA: TGTGCCAGCAGCTTCCTAGCGGGCCTGTCAGTTCTCGAGCAGTACTTC
V gene: TRBV5-6
D gene: TRBD2
J gene: TRBJ2-7
clone size: -

CDR3 protein: CATSRDAVGETQYF
CDR3 DNA: TGTGCCACCAGCAGAGACGCGGTAGGGGAGACCCAGTACTTC
V gene: TRBV15
D gene: -
J gene: TRBJ2-5
clone size: -

CDR3 protein: CASTEGRGHEQYF
CDR3 DNA: TGTGCCAGCACCGAAGGGAGGGGTCACGAGCAGTACTTC
V gene: TRBV7-6
D gene: TRBD2
J gene: TRBJ2-7
clone size: -

CDR3 protein: CASRSQGASNQPQHF
CDR3 DNA: TGTGCCAGCAGGTCCCAGGGGGCGAGCAATCAGCCCCAGCATTTT
V gene: TRBV27
D gene: TRBD1
J gene: TRBJ1-5
clone size: -

CDR3 protein: CASSLVQGGTGELFF
CDR3 DNA: TGCGCCAGCAGCTTGGTACAGGGCGGCACCGGGGAGCTGTTTTTT
V gene: TRBV5-1
D gene: -
J gene: TRBJ2-2
clone size: -

CDR3 protein: CSVAGGSPSTDTQYF
CDR3 DNA: TGCAGCGTCGCGGGGGGGAGTCCTAGCACAGATACGCAGTATTTT
V gene: TRBV29-1
D gene: TRBD2
J gene: TRBJ2-3
clone size: -

CDR3 protein: CASSLSLSAEQFF
CDR3 DNA: TGTGCCAGCAGTTTATCCTTGTCGGCTGAGCAGTTCTTC
V gene: TRBV27
D gene: -
J gene: TRBJ2-1
clone size: once

CDR3 protein: CASSHGQGVLESSYNEQFF
CDR3 DNA: TGTGCCAGCAGCCATGGACAGGGCGTACTAGAAAGCTCCTACAATGAGCAGTTCTTC
V gene: TRBV7-9
D gene: TRBD1
J gene: TRBJ2-1
clone size: -

CDR3 protein: CASSLSGYLGDQPQHF
CDR3 DNA: TGTGCCAGCAGTTTATCCGGATATCTGGGGGACCAGCCCCAGCATTTT
V gene: TRBV28
D gene: -
J gene: TRBJ1-5
clone size: -

CDR3 protein: CASTGGGAPVYYGYTF
CDR3 DNA: TGTGCCAGCACCGGCGGGGGGGCGCCGGTGTATTATGGCTACACCTTC
V gene: TRBV9
D gene: -
J gene: TRBJ1-2
clone size: -

CDR3 protein: CASSPGQGNQPQHF
CDR3 DNA: TGTGCCAGCAGCCCCGGACAGGGCAATCAGCCCCAGCATTTT
V gene: TRBV2
D gene: TRBD1
J gene: TRBJ1-5
clone size: -

CDR3 protein: CASSLQGSTDTQYF
CDR3 DNA: TGTGCCAGCAGTTTACAGGGGAGCACAGATACGCAGTATTTT
V gene: TRBV27
D gene: -
J gene: TRBJ2-3
clone size: -

CDR3 protein: CASSQDPSLNEQFF
CDR3 DNA: TGCGCCAGCAGCCAAGATCCGTCGCTAAATGAGCAGTTCTTC
V gene: TRBV4-1
D gene: -
J gene: TRBJ2-1
clone size: -

CDR3 protein: CASSSLAGELFF
CDR3 DNA: TGTGCCAGCAGCTCCTTGGCCGGGGAGCTGTTTTTT
V gene: TRBV7-3
D gene: -
J gene: TRBJ2-2
clone size: -

CDR3 protein: CASSLRLAGTSTDTQYF
CDR3 DNA: TGCGCCAGCAGCCTGAGACTAGCGGGAACTAGCACAGATACGCAGTATTTT
V gene: TRBV4-1
D gene: TRBD2
J gene: TRBJ2-3
clone size: -

CDR3 protein: CASSLDRANQPQHF
CDR3 DNA: TGTGCCAGCAGCCTCGACAGGGCCAATCAGCCCCAGCATTTT
V gene: TRBV27
D gene: TRBD1
J gene: TRBJ1-5
clone size: once

CDR3 protein: CASSSPWDLRTDTQYF
CDR3 DNA: TGTGCCAGCAGTTCCCCCTGGGACCTTCGCACAGATACGCAGTATTTT
V gene: TRBV6-6
D gene: -
J gene: TRBJ2-3
clone size: -

CDR3 protein: CSVEGTSNTEAFF
CDR3 DNA: TGCAGCGTTGAGGGGACATCGAACACTGAAGCTTTCTTT
V gene: TRBV29-1
D gene: -
J gene: TRBJ1-1
clone size: -

CDR3 protein: CAINPGLAGVDTQYF
CDR3 DNA: TGTGCCATCAATCCGGGACTAGCGGGGGTAGATACGCAGTATTTT
V gene: TRBV10-3
D gene: TRBD2
J gene: TRBJ2-3
clone size: -

CDR3 protein: CASSLTGTSSYEQYF
CDR3 DNA: TGTGCCAGCAGCTTAACCGGGACTAGCTCCTACGAGCAGTACTTC
V gene: TRBV7-3
D gene: TRBD2
J gene: TRBJ2-7
clone size: -

CDR3 protein: CASAPVGGNQPQHF
CDR3 DNA: TGTGCCAGCGCGCCGGTCGGGGGCAATCAGCCCCAGCATTTT
V gene: TRBV7-9
D gene: -
J gene: TRBJ1-5
clone size: -

CDR3 protein: CASSPPPSGANVLTF
CDR3 DNA: TGTGCCAGCAGTCCCCCTCCCTCTGGGGCCAACGTCCTGACTTTC
V gene: TRBV27
D gene: -
J gene: TRBJ2-6
clone size: -

CDR3 protein: CASSFSGGMMYNEQFF
CDR3 DNA: TGTGCCAGCAGCTTTTCCGGAGGGATGATGTACAATGAGCAGTTCTTC
V gene: TRBV5-5
D gene: -
J gene: TRBJ2-1
clone size: -

CDR3 protein: CSVEQDSYEQYF
CDR3 DNA: TGCAGCGTTGAACAGGACTCCTACGAGCAGTACTTC
V gene: TRBV29-1
D gene: -
J gene: TRBJ2-7
clone size: -

CDR3 protein: CAISGTGTHYEQYF
CDR3 DNA: TGTGCCATCAGTGGAACCGGGACCCACTACGAGCAGTACTTC
V gene: TRBV10-3
D gene: -
J gene: TRBJ2-7
clone size: once

CDR3 protein: CSVLEAQTSGSSSDNEQFF
CDR3 DNA: TGCAGCGTTCTGGAGGCACAGACTAGCGGGAGCTCTTCTGACAATGAGCAGTTCTTC
V gene: TRBV29-1
D gene: TRBD2
J gene: TRBJ2-1
clone size: -

CDR3 protein: CASSLMGGTGTRQETQYF
CDR3 DNA: TGTGCCAGCAGCCTTATGGGTGGGACAGGGACCCGACAAGAGACCCAGTACTTC
V gene: TRBV7-8
D gene: TRBD1
J gene: TRBJ2-5
clone size: -

CDR3 protein: CASSGRDRVFYEQYF
CDR3 DNA: TGTGCCAGCAGTGGGCGTGACCGTGTGTTCTACGAGCAGTACTTC
V gene: TRBV2
D gene: -
J gene: TRBJ2-7
clone size: -

CDR3 protein: CASSDRVSGEQYF
CDR3 DNA: TGTGCCAGCTCCGACAGGGTATCAGGGGAGCAGTACTTC
V gene: TRBV6-5
D gene: TRBD1
J gene: TRBJ2-7
clone size: -

CDR3 protein: CASSYLGQGAINEQYF
CDR3 DNA: TGTGCCAGCAGTTACCTCGGACAGGGGGCGATCAACGAGCAGTACTTC
V gene: TRBV6-6
D gene: TRBD1
J gene: TRBJ2-7
clone size: -

CDR3 protein: CASSSSNENTEAFF
CDR3 DNA: TGTGCCAGCAGCTCTAGTAATGAGAACACTGAAGCTTTCTTT
V gene: TRBV5-4
D gene: -
J gene: TRBJ1-1
clone size: -

CDR3 protein: CASSIYGGSGDTQYF
CDR3 DNA: TGTGCCAGTAGTATATACGGTGGGAGTGGAGATACGCAGTATTTT
V gene: TRBV19
D gene: -
J gene: TRBJ2-3
clone size: -

CDR3 protein: CASSEWDFTFNEQFF
CDR3 DNA: TGTGCCAGCAGTGAATGGGACTTCACATTCAATGAGCAGTTCTTC
V gene: TRBV25-1
D gene: -
J gene: TRBJ2-1
clone size: -

CDR3 protein: CASSLFQHSYNEQFF
CDR3 DNA: TGTGCCAGCAGCTTATTCCAGCACTCCTACAATGAGCAGTTCTTC
V gene: TRBV7-2
D gene: -
J gene: TRBJ2-1
clone size: -

CDR3 protein: CASSLFGGERAEAFF
CDR3 DNA: TGTGCCAGCAGCTTATTTGGGGGGGAGAGGGCTGAAGCTTTCTTT
V gene: TRBV13
D gene: -
J gene: TRBJ1-1
clone size: -

CDR3 protein: CASSFGTSGSYEQYF
CDR3 DNA: TGTGCCAGCAGCTTTGGGACTAGCGGCTCCTACGAGCAGTACTTC
V gene: TRBV11-2
D gene: TRBD2
J gene: TRBJ2-7
clone size: -

CDR3 protein: CASSLAGLYNEQFF
CDR3 DNA: TGTGCCAGCAGCTTAGCCGGGTTATACAATGAGCAGTTCTTC
V gene: TRBV11-2
D gene: -
J gene: TRBJ2-1
clone size: -

CDR3 protein: CASSLADSALYEQYF
CDR3 DNA: TGTGCCAGTAGCCTAGCGGACTCCGCTCTTTACGAGCAGTACTTC
V gene: TRBV19
D gene: TRBD2
J gene: TRBJ2-7
clone size: -

CDR3 protein: CASSPGTSGHNEQFF
CDR3 DNA: TGCGCCAGCAGCCCCGGGACTAGCGGCCACAATGAGCAGTTCTTC
V gene: TRBV4-3
D gene: TRBD2
J gene: TRBJ2-1
clone size: -

CDR3 protein: CASSFDLAQPQHF
CDR3 DNA: TGTGCCAGCAGCTTCGATTTGGCTCAGCCCCAGCATTTT
V gene: TRBV5-4
D gene: -
J gene: TRBJ1-5
clone size: -

CDR3 protein: CASSPTGSRHQPQHF
CDR3 DNA: TGTGCCAGCAGCCCGACAGGGTCCCGCCATCAGCCCCAGCATTTT
V gene: TRBV28
D gene: TRBD1
J gene: TRBJ1-5
clone size: -

CDR3 protein: CASSSRVAVSYEQYF
CDR3 DNA: TGTGCCAGCAGTAGCAGGGTAGCGGTCTCCTACGAGCAGTACTTC
V gene: TRBV27
D gene: -
J gene: TRBJ2-7
clone size: -